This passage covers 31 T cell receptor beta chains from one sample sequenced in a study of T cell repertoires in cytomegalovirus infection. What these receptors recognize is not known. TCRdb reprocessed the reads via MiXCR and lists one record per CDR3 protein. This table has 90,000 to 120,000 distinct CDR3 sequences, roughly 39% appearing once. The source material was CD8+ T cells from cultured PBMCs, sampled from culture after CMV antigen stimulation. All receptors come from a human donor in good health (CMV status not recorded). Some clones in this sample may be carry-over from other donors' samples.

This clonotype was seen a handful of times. CDR3 loop: CASSFNSPYEQYF. CDR3 nucleotide sequence: TGTGCCAGCAGTTTCAACTCCCCCTACGAGCAGTACTTC. The chain has TRBV28 and TRBJ2-7; D not resolved. The CDR3 runs to 13 residues. V shed 3 bases and J shed 2 bases, with 8 bases lying between them. CDR1 is MDHEN, CDR2 SYDVKM, per germline.

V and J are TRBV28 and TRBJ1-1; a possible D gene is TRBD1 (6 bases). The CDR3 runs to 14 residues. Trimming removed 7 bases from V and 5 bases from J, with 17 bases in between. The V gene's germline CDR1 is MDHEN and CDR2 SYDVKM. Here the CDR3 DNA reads TGTGCCAGCACCTGGGGGGGGCTGAGGACTGAAGCTTTCTTT. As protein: CASTWGGLRTEAFF. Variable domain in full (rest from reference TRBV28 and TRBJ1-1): DVKVTQSSRYLVKRTGEKVFLECVQDMDHENMFWYRQDPGLGLRLIYFSYDVKMKEKGDIPEGYSVSREKKERFSLILESASTNQTSMYLCASTWGGLRTEAFFGQGTRLTVV.

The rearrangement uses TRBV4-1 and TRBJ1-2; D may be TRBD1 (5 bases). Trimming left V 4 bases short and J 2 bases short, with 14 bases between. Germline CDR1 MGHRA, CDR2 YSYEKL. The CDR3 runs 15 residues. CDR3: CASSPQEKPNYGYTF. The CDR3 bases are TGCGCCAGCAGCCCACAGGAGAAACCCAACTATGGCTACACCTTC.

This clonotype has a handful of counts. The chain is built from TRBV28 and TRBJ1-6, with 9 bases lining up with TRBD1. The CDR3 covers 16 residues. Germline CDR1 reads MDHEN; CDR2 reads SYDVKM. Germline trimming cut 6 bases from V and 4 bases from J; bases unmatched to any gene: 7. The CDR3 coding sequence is TGTGCCAGCAGGATAAACAGGGGGCCGTATAATTCACCCCTCCACTTT. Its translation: CASRINRGPYNSPLHF.

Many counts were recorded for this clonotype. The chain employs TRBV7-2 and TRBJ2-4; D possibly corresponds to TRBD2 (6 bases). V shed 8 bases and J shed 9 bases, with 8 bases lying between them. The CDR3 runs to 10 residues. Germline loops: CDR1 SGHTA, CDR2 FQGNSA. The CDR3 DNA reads TGTGCCAGCGGGGGAGGCATTCAGTACTTC. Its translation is CASGGGIQYF.

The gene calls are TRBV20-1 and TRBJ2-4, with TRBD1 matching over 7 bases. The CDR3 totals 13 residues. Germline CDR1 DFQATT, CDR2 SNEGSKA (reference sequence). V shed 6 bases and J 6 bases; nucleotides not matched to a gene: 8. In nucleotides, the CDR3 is TGCAGTGCCCCATTGACAGGGTCAAACATTCAGTACTTC. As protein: CSAPLTGSNIQYF.

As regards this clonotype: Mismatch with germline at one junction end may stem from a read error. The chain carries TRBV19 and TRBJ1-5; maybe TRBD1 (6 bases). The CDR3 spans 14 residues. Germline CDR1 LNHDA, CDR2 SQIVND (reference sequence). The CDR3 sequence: CASRSGGAHQLQHF. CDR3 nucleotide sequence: TGTGCCAGTAGGTCGGGGGGGGCACATCAGCTCCAGCATTTT.

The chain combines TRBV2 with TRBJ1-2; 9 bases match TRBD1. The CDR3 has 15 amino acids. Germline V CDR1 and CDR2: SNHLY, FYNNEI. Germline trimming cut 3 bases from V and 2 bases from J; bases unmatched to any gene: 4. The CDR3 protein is CASSEFTGGNYGYTF. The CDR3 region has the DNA TGTGCCAGCAGTGAGTTTACAGGGGGCAACTATGGCTACACCTTC.

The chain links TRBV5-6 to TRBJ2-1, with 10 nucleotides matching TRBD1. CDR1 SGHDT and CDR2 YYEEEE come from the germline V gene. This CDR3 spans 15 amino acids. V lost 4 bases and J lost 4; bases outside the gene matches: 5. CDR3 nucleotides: TGTGCCAGCAGCCGTACGGGACAGGGGTACAATGAGCAGTTCTTC. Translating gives CASSRTGQGYNEQFF. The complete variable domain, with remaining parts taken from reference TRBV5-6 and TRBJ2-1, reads DAGVTQSPTHLIKTRGQQVTLRCSPKSGHDTVSWYQQALGQGPQFIFQYYEEEERQRGNFPDRFSGHQFPNYSSELNVNALLLGDSALYLCASSRTGQGYNEQFFGPGTRLTVL.

CDR3 in DNA: TGCAGTGCTAGCGAGGCCTTCAACTATGGCTACACCTTC. Encoded protein: CSASEAFNYGYTF. V is TRBV20-1 and J is TRBJ1-2; D uncertain. This CDR3 contains 13 residues. The germline CDR1 and CDR2 sequences are DFQATT and SNEGSKA (reference sequence). Trimming cost V 3 bases and J 2 bases, with 10 bases left between them.

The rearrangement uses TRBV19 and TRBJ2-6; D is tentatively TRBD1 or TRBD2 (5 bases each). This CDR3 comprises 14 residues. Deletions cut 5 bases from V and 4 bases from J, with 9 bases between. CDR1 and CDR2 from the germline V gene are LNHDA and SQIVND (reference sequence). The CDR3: CASSYEGGANVLTF. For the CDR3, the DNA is TGTGCCAGTAGTTACGAGGGGGGGGCCAACGTCCTGACTTTC.

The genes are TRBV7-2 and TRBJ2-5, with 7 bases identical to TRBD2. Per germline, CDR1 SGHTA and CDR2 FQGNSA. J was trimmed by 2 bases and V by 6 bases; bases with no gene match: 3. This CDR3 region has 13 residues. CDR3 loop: CASRRGEQETQYF. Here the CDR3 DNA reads TGTGCCAGCAGACGGGGGGAGCAAGAGACCCAGTACTTC. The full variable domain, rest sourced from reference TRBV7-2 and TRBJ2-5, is GAGVSQSPSNKVTEKGKDVELRCDPISGHTALYWYRQSLGQGLEFLIYFQGNSAPDKSGLPSDRFSAERTGGSVSTLTIQRTQQEDSAVYLCASRRGEQETQYFGPGTRLLVL.

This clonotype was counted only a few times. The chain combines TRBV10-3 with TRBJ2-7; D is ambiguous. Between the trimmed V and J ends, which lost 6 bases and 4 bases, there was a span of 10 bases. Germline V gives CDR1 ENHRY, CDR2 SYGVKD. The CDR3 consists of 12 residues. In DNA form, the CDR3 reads TGTGCCATCAGCTCCGAGACTTACGAGCAGTACTTC. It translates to CAISSETYEQYF.

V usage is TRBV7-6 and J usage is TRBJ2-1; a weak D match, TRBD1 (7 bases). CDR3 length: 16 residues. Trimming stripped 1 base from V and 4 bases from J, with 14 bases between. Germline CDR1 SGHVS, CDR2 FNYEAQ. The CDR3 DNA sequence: TGTGCCAGCAGCTTAGTCGGGCAGGGGGGATACAATGAGCAGTTCTTC. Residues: CASSLVGQGGYNEQFF.

CDR3: CASSPGAFGKNIQYF. As DNA, the CDR3 is TGTGCCAGCAGCCCCGGTGCCTTCGGCAAAAACATTCAGTACTTC. V gene TRBV11-2 combines with J gene TRBJ2-4; D not resolved. Germline V gives CDR1 SGHAT, CDR2 FQNNGV. The V gene lost 5 bases and the J gene lost 3 bases, with 14 bases spanning the gap. The CDR3 runs to 15 residues. Using reference TRBV11-2 and TRBJ2-4 for the parts outside the CDR3, the full variable domain is EAGVAQSPRYKIIEKRQSVAFWCNPISGHATLYWYQQILGQGPKLLIQFQNNGVVDDSQLPKDRFSAERLKGVDSTLKIQPAKLEDSAVYLCASSPGAFGKNIQYFGAGTRLSVL.

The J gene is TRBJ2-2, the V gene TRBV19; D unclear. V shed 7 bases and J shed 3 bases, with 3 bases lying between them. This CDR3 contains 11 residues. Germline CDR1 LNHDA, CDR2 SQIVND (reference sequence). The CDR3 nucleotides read TGTGCCAGTACCTACACCGGGGAGCTGTTTTTT. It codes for CASTYTGELFF. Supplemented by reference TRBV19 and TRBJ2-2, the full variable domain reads DGGITQSPKYLFRKEGQNVTLSCEQNLNHDAMYWYRQDPGQGLRLIYYSQIVNDFQKGDIAEGYSVSREKKESFPLTVTSAQKNPTAFYLCASTYTGELFFGEGSRLTVL.

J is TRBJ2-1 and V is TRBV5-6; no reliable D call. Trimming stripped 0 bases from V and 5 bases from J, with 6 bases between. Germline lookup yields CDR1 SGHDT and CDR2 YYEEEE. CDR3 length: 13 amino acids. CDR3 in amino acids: CASSLAANNEQFF. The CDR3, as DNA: TGTGCCAGCAGCTTGGCCGCAAACAATGAGCAGTTCTTC.

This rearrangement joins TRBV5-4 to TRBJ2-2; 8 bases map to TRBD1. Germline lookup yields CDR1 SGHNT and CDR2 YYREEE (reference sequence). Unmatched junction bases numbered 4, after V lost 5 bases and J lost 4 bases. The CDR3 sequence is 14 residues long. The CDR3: CASSDRGSTGELFF. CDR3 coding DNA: TGTGCCAGCAGTGACAGGGGCTCCACCGGGGAGCTGTTTTTT.

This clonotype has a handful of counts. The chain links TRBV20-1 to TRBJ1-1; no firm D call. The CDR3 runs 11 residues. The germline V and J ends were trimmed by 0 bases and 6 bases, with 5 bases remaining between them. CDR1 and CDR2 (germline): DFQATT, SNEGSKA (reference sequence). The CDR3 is CSARDIPEAFF. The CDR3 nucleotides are TGCAGTGCTAGAGATATCCCTGAAGCTTTCTTT.

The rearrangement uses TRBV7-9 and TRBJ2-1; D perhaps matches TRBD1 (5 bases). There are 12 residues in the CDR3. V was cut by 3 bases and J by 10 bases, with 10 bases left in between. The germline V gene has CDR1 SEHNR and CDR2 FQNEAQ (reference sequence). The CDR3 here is CASSFQGWEQFF. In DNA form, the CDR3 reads TGTGCCAGCAGCTTCCAGGGCTGGGAGCAGTTCTTC.

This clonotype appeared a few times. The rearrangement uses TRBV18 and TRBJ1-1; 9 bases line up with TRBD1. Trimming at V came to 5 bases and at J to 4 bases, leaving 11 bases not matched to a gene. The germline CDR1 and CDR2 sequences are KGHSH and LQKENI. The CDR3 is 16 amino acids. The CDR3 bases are TGTGCCAGCTCAACCGGGACAGGGTTGATTTTCACTGAAGCTTTCTTT. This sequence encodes CASSTGTGLIFTEAFF.

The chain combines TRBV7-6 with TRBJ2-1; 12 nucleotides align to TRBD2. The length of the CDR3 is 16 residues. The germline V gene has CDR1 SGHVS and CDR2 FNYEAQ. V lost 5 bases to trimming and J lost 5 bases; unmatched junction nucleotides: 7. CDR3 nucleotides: TGTGCCAGCAGCGAACTAGCGGGGGGTCCAAACAATGAGCAGTTCTTC. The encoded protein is CASSELAGGPNNEQFF.

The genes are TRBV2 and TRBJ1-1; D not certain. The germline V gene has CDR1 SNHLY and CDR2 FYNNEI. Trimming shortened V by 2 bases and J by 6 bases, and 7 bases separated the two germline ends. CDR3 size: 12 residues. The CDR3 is CASSESGSEAFF. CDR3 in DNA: TGTGCCAGCAGTGAATCGGGGTCTGAAGCTTTCTTT. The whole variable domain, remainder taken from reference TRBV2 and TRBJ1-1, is EPEVTQTPSHQVTQMGQEVILRCVPISNHLYFYWYRQILGQKVEFLVSFYNNEISEKSEIFDDQFSVERPDGSNFTLKIRSTKLEDSAMYFCASSESGSEAFFGQGTRLTVV.

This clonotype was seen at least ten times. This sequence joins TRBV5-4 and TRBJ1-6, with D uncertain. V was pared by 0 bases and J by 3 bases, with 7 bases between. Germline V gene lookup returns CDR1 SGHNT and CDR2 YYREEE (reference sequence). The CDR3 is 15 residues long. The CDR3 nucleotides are TGTGCCAGCAGCTTGGAGAGAGACTATAATTCACCCCTCCACTTT. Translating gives CASSLERDYNSPLHF.

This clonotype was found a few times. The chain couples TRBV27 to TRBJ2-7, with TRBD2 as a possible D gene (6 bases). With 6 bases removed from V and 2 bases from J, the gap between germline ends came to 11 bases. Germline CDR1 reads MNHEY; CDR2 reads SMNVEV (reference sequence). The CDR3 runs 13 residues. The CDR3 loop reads CASRFGGTYEQYF. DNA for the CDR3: TGTGCCAGCAGGTTTGGGGGGACCTACGAGCAGTACTTC.

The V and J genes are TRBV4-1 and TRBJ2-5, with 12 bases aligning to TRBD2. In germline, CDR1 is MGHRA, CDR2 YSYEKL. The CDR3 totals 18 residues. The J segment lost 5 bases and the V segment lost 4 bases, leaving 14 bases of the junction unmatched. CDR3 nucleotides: TGCGCCAGCAGCCCTAGTACTAGCGGGGGGAGGGGCTGGGAGACCCAGTACTTC. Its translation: CASSPSTSGGRGWETQYF.

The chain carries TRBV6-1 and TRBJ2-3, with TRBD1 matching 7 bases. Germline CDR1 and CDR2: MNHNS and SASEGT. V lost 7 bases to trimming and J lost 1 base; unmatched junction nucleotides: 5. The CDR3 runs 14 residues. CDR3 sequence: CASTSGQGTDTQYF. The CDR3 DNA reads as TGTGCCAGCACCTCAGGACAGGGCACAGATACGCAGTATTTT.

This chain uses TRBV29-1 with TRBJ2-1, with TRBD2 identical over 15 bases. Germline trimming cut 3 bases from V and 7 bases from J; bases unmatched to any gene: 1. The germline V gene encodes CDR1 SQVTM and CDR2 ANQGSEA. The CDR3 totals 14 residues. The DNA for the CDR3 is TGCAGCGTTGAGGGGACTAGCGGGGGGAATGAGCAGTTCTTC. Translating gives CSVEGTSGGNEQFF.

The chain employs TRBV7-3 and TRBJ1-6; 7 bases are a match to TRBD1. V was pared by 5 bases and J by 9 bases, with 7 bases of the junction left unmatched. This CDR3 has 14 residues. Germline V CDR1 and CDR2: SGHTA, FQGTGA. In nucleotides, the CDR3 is TGTGCCAGCAGCCCGACAGGGTTTGGTTCACCCCTCCACTTT. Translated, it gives CASSPTGFGSPLHF.

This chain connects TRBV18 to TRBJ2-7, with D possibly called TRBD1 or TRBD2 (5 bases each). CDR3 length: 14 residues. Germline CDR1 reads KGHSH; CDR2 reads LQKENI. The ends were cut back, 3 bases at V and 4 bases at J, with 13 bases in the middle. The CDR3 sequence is CASSPGTGPYEQYF. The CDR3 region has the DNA TGTGCCAGCTCACCTGGGACGGGACCTTACGAGCAGTACTTC.

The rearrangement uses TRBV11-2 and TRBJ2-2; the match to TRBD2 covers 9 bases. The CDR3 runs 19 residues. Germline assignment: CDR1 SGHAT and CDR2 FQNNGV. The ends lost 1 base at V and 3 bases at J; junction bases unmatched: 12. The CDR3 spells CASSLVSPRTSVDTGELFF. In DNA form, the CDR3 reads TGTGCCAGCAGCTTAGTCAGCCCCCGGACTAGCGTCGACACCGGGGAGCTGTTTTTT.